Shown below are 2 T cell receptor beta chains from a single sample sequenced in a study of shared clonotypes between healthy human individuals. The assay was immunoSEQ multiplex PCR, and TCRdb's table has in-frame clones only and misses some. Of 2 million to 2.5 million clones listed, over 85% were seen once; the top ten hold 0.9% to 1.4%. Cells designated naive CD8 were CD45RO-negative and were positively selected for CCR7, with terminally differentiated effector memory CD45RA+ cells excluded. The source material was naive CD8+ T cells sorted from blood. The receptors shown here come from a man between 18 and 35 years old in good health.

The chain combines TRBV4-1 with TRBJ1-4; unclear D gene. CDR1 and CDR2 (germline): MGHRA, YSYEKL. The CDR3 has 15 residues. Trimming cost V 0 bases and J 0 bases, with 5 bases left between them. The CDR3: CASSQDHPTNEKLFF. Here the CDR3 DNA reads TGCGCCAGCAGCCAAGACCACCCAACTAATGAAAAACTGTTTTTT.

The chain combines TRBV5-6 with TRBJ1-4; no clear D. Germline V gene data show CDR1 as SGHDT and CDR2 as YYEEEE. The V end lost 2 bases, the J end lost 0 bases, and 11 bases lay between the germline ends. This CDR3 comprises 16 residues. The CDR3 loop is CASSFEGTATNEKLFF. As DNA, the CDR3 is TGTGCCAGCAGCTTTGAGGGAACAGCAACTAATGAAAAACTGTTTTTT.